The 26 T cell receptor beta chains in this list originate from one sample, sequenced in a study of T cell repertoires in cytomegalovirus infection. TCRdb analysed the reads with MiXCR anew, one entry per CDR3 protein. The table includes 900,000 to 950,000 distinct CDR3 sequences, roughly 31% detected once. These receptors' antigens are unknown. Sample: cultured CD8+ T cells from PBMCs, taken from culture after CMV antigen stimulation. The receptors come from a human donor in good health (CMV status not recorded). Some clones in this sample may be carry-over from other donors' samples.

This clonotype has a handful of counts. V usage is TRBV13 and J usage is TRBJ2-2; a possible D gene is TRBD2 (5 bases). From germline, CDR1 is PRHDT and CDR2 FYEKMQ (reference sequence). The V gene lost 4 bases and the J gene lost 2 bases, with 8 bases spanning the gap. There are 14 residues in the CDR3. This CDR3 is CASSSGINTGELFF. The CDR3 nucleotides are TGTGCCAGCAGCTCCGGGATAAACACCGGGGAGCTGTTTTTT. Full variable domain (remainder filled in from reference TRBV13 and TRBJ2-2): AAGVIQSPRHLIKEKRETATLKCYPIPRHDTVYWYQQGPGQDPQFLISFYEKMQSDKGSIPDRFSAQQFSDYHSELNMSSLELGDSALYFCASSSGINTGELFFGEGSRLTVL.

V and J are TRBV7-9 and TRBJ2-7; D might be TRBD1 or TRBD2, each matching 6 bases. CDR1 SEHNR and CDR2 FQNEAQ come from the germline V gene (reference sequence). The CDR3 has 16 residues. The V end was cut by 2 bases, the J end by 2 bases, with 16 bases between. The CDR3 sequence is CASSLSRGREAYEQYF. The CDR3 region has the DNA TGTGCCAGCAGCTTAAGCCGGGGGCGCGAGGCCTACGAGCAGTACTTC.

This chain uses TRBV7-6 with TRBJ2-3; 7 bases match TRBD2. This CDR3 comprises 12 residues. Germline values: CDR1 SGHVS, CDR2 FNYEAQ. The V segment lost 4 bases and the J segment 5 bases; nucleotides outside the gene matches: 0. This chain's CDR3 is CASSWEGDTQYF. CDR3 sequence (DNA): TGTGCCAGCAGCTGGGAGGGAGATACGCAGTATTTT. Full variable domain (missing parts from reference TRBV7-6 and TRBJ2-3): GAGVSQSPRYKVTKRGQDVALRCDPISGHVSLYWYRQALGQGPEFLTYFNYEAQQDKSGLPNDRFSAERPEGSISTLTIQRTEQRDSAMYRCASSWEGDTQYFGPGTRLTVL.

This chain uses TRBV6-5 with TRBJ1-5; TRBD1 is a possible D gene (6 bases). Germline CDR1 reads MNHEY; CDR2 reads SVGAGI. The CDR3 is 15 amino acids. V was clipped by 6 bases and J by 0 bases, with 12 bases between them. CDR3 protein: CASRLIRGSNQPQHF. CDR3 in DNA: TGTGCCAGCAGACTTATCAGGGGTAGCAATCAGCCCCAGCATTTT.

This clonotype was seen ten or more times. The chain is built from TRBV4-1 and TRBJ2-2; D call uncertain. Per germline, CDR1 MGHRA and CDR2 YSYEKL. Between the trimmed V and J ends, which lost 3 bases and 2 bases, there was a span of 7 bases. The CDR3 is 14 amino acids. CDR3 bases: TGCGCCAGCAGCCACGGCAGAAACACCGGGGAGCTGTTTTTT. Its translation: CASSHGRNTGELFF.

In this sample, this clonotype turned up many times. For the CDR3, the DNA is TGTGCCAGCAGCTTAGGACGGGGACCCTTGAGAGAGACCCAGTACTTC. This gives the protein CASSLGRGPLRETQYF. This rearrangement joins TRBV7-2 to TRBJ2-5, with D tentatively TRBD1 or TRBD2 (5 bases each). CDR3 length: 16 amino acids. In germline, CDR1 is SGHTA, CDR2 FQGNSA. The V and J ends lost 1 base and 4 bases respectively, with 16 bases between them.

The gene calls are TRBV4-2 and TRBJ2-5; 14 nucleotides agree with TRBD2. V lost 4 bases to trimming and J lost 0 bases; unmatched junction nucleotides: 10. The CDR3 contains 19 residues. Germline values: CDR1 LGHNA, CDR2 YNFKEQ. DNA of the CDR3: TGTGCCAGCAGCCCCTCGGGACTAGCGGGGGATTGGTACCAAGAGACCCAGTACTTC. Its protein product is CASSPSGLAGDWYQETQYF.

CDR3 residues: CASSLWGAETQYF. CDR3 in DNA: TGTGCCAGCAGTTTGTGGGGGGCAGAGACCCAGTACTTC. The chain combines TRBV28 with TRBJ2-5; TRBD1 or TRBD2 may be the D gene (6 bases each). V lost 3 bases and J 4 bases, leaving 9 bases between the germline ends. Germline assignment: CDR1 MDHEN and CDR2 SYDVKM. The length of the CDR3 is 13 residues.

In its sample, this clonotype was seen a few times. CDR3 sequence (DNA): TGTGCCAGCAGTTACAAGGGGGGCAGCACAGATACGCAGTATTTT. It codes for CASSYKGGSTDTQYF. The V and J genes are TRBV6-6 and TRBJ2-3; possibly TRBD1 or TRBD2 for D (6 bases each). Trimming left V 2 bases short and J 0 bases short, with 9 bases between. This CDR3 region has 15 residues. CDR1 MNHNY and CDR2 SVGAGI come from the germline V gene (reference sequence).

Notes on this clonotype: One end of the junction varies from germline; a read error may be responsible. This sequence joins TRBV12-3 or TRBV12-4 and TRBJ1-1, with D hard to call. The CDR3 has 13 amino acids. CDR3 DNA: TGTGCCAACAGTTTGACACCCAACACTGAAGCTTTCTTT. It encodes CANSLTPNTEAFF.

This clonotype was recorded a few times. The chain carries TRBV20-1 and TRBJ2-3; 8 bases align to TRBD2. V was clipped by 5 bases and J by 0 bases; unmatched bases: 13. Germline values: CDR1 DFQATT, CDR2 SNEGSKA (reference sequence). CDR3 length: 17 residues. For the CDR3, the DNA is TGCAGTGCTCGGACAGCGGGGGACCTGTCTAGCACAGATACGCAGTATTTT. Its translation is CSARTAGDLSSTDTQYF.

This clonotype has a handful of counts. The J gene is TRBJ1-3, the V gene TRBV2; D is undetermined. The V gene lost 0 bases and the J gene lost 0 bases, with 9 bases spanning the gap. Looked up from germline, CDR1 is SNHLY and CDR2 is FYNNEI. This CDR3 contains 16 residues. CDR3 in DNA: TGTGCCAGCAGTGAAGCCTTATTTGGCTCTGGAAACACCATATATTTT. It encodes CASSEALFGSGNTIYF.

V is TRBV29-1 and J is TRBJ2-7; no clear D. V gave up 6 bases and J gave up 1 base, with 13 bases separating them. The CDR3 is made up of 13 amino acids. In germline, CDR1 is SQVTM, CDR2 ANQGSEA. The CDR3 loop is CSVREPDSYEQYF. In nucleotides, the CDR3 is TGCAGCGTCAGAGAACCGGATTCCTACGAGCAGTACTTC.

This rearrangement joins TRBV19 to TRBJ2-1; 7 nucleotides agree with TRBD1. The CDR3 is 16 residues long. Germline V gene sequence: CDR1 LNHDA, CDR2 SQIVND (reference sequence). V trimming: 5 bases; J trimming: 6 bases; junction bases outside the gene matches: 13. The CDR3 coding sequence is TGTGCCAGTAGTGGGGACAGCTATGCTCCTGTCAATGAGCAGTTCTTC. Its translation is CASSGDSYAPVNEQFF.

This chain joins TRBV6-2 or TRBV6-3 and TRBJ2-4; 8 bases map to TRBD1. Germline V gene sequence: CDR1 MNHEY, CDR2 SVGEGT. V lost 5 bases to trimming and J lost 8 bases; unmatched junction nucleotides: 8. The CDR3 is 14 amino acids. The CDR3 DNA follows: TGTGCCAGCAGTAATGCGGACAGGGCTGACATTCAGTACTTC. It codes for CASSNADRADIQYF.

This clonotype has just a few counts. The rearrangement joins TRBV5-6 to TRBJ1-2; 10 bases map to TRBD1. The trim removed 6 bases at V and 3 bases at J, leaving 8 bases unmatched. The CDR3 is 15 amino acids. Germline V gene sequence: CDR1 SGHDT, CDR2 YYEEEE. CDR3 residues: CASIPSGTGDYGYTF. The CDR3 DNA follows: TGTGCCAGCATCCCTTCCGGGACAGGGGACTATGGCTACACCTTC.

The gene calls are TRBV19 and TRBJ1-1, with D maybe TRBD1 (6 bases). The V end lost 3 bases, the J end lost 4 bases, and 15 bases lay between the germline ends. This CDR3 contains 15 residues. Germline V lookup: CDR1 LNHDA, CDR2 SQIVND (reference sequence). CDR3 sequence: CASSISGGLGTEAFF. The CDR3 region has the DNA TGTGCCAGTAGTATCTCCGGGGGGCTGGGCACTGAAGCTTTCTTT.

The CDR3 sequence is CASKFRGTYNEQFF. For the CDR3, the DNA is TGTGCCAGCAAATTTAGGGGAACCTACAATGAGCAGTTCTTC. This chain connects TRBV6-5 to TRBJ2-1, with D possibly TRBD1 on 5 matching bases. Germline V CDR1 and CDR2: MNHEY, SVGAGI. With 7 bases removed from V and 2 bases from J, the gap between germline ends came to 12 bases. The CDR3 sequence is 14 residues long.

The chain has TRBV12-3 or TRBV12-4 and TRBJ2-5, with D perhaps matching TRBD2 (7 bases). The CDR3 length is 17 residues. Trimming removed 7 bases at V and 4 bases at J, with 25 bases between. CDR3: CASTLLREGDQRETQYF. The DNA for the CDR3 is TGTGCCAGCACCCTACTGAGGGAGGGGGACCAACGAGAGACCCAGTACTTC.

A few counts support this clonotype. Written as DNA, the CDR3 is TGTGCCAGCAGCTTAGCATCGCCATTGCAGGGGGCTTACGAGCAGTACTTC. Residues: CASSLASPLQGAYEQYF. The V call is TRBV7-9, the J call TRBJ2-7; 8 positions agree with TRBD1. Trimming took 0 bases from V and 4 from J; bases not matched to a gene: 11. This CDR3 is 17 amino acids long. From germline, CDR1 is SEHNR and CDR2 FQNEAQ (reference sequence).

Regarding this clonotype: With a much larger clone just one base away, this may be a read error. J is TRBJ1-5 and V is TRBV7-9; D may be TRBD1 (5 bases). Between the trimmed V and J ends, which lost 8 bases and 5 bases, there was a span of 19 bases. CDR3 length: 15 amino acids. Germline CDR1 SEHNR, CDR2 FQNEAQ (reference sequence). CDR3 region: CASRPPGRGDQPQHF. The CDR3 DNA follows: TGTGCCAGCCGCCCCCCGGGAAGAGGGGATCAGCCCCAGCATTTT.

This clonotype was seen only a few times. CDR3 in amino acids: CASSEGLGDTDTQYF. The CDR3 DNA reads TGTGCCAGCAGTGAAGGGCTAGGGGACACAGATACGCAGTATTTT. The chain links TRBV2 to TRBJ2-3, with D maybe TRBD1 (5 bases). Per the germline V gene, CDR1 is SNHLY and CDR2 is FYNNEI. The CDR3 runs 15 residues. The V end was cut by 1 base, the J end by 2 bases, with 10 bases between.

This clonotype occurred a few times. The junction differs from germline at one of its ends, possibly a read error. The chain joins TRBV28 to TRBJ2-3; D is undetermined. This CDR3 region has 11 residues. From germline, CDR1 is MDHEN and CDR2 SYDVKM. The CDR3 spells CASSFPGLQCF. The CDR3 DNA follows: TGTGCCAGCAGTTTCCCCGGGCTGCAGTGTTTT.

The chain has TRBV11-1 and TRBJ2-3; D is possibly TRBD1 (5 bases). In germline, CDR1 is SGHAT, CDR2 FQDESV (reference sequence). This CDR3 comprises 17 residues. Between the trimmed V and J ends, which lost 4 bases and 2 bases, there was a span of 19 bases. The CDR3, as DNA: TGTGCCAGCAGCTCCCCCTACGGCAGGGATATCACAGATACGCAGTATTTT. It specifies CASSSPYGRDITDTQYF.

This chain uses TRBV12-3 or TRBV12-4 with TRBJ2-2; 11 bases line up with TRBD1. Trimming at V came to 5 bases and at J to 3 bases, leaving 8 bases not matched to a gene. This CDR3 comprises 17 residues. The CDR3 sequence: CASSLIGQGAHTGELFF. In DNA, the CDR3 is TGTGCCAGCAGTCTGATAGGACAGGGGGCACACACCGGGGAGCTGTTTTTT.

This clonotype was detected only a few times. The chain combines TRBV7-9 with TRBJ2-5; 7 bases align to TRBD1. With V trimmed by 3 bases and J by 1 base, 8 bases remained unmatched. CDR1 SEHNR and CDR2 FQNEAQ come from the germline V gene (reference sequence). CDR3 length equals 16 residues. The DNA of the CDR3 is TGTGCCAGCAGCTTGGGCTGGGACAGAGTCCAAGAGACCCAGTACTTC. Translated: CASSLGWDRVQETQYF.